The 10 T cell receptor beta chains reported below all come from one sample, sequenced in a study of blood T cell repertoires in COVID-19. TCRdb keeps only in-frame clones here, not all; method: immunoSEQ multiplex PCR. This repertoire shows fewer than 200,000 clones, over 85% found once; its top ten account for 3.5% to 5%. Sequenced material: peripheral blood. These receptors all come from a woman aged 45-60 years with acute or convalescent COVID-19.

V is TRBV28 and J is TRBJ1-3, with D perhaps TRBD1 (6 bases). Germline CDR1 MDHEN, CDR2 SYDVKM. Trimming shortened V by 8 bases and J by 4 bases, and 18 bases separated the two germline ends. The CDR3 covers 15 residues. The CDR3 here is CASRLSGGQGNTIYF. CDR3 DNA sequence: TGTGCCAGCCGGTTATCCGGGGGGCAAGGAAACACCATATATTTT.

A few counts support this clone. For the CDR3, the DNA is TGTGCCAGCTCACCACAGGGGTATAACTATGGCTACACCTTC. The encoded protein is CASSPQGYNYGYTF. The chain combines TRBV18 with TRBJ1-2, with D possibly matching TRBD1 (5 bases). This CDR3 region has 14 residues. CDR1 is KGHSH and CDR2 is LQKENI in the germline V gene. V was cut by 1 base and J by 1 base, with 7 bases left in between.

This chain connects TRBV24-1 to TRBJ1-4, with 9 bases fitting TRBD1. The CDR3 covers 19 residues. The V gene end was trimmed by 4 bases and the J gene end by 0 bases; junction bases not matched to a gene: 11. Per the germline V gene, CDR1 is KGHDR and CDR2 is SFDVKD. This CDR3 is CATSEIPRQGVTTNEKLFF. DNA for the CDR3: TGTGCCACCAGTGAAATACCCAGACAGGGGGTAACAACTAATGAAAAACTGTTTTTT.

The chain uses TRBV7-9 and TRBJ1-1; D is uncertain. In germline, CDR1 is SEHNR, CDR2 FQNEAQ (reference sequence). The germline V and J ends were trimmed by 3 bases and 4 bases, with 9 bases remaining between them. The CDR3 is made up of 13 amino acids. CDR3 coding DNA: TGTGCCAGCAGCTTGGAGGGAGGCACTGAAGCTTTCTTT. Its translation is CASSLEGGTEAFF.

The chain uses TRBV3-1 (or the pseudogene TRBV3-2) and TRBJ1-1, with no clear D. This CDR3 comprises 15 residues. Trimming shortened V by 0 bases and J by 0 bases, and 8 bases separated the two germline ends. CDR1 is LGHDT and CDR2 is YNNKEL in the germline V gene (reference sequence). The CDR3 sequence: CASSQDGQMNTEAFF. The CDR3, as DNA: TGTGCCAGCAGCCAAGATGGGCAGATGAACACTGAAGCTTTCTTT.

This rearrangement joins TRBV6-5 to TRBJ1-5; 9 nucleotides match TRBD1. V trimming: 6 bases; J trimming: 6 bases; junction bases outside the gene matches: 6. The CDR3 totals 14 residues. Per germline, CDR1 MNHEY and CDR2 SVGAGI. The CDR3 coding sequence is TGTGCCAGCAGCCCGGGACAGGGCACTCAGCCCCAGCATTTT. This gives the protein CASSPGQGTQPQHF.

The V gene is TRBV25-1, the J gene TRBJ2-1; 7 bases fit TRBD1. This CDR3 is built from 16 residues. CDR1 and CDR2 (germline): MGHDK, SYGVNS. With V trimmed by 3 bases and J by 2 bases, 7 bases remained unmatched. The CDR3 DNA is TGTGCCAGCAGTGACCGTCGGGACAGTACCTACAATGAGCAGTTCTTC. Its translation: CASSDRRDSTYNEQFF.

The genes are TRBV6-5 and TRBJ1-5; weak D call: TRBD1 (6 bases). The CDR3 runs to 15 residues. The germline V and J ends were trimmed by 0 bases and 3 bases, with 9 bases remaining between them. Looked up from germline, CDR1 is MNHEY and CDR2 is SVGAGI. Here the CDR3 DNA reads TGTGCCAGCAGTTACTCAGGACAGACCAATCAGCCCCAGCATTTT. As protein: CASSYSGQTNQPQHF.

This chain connects TRBV28 to TRBJ1-5; TRBD1 might be the D (5 bases). This CDR3 has 13 amino acids. The V gene lost 5 bases and the J gene lost 4 bases, with 9 bases spanning the gap. CDR1 MDHEN and CDR2 SYDVKM come from the germline V gene. The CDR3 is CASSPRVNQPQHF. Written as DNA, the CDR3 is TGTGCCAGCAGTCCCAGGGTAAATCAGCCCCAGCATTTT.

The J gene is TRBJ2-1, the V gene TRBV9, with a tentative D call TRBD2 (6 bases). Trimming cost V 3 bases and J 15 bases, with 25 bases left between them. Germline V gene lookup returns CDR1 SGDLS and CDR2 YYNGEE. The CDR3 covers 15 residues. The CDR3 region is CASSAIGTEWEVVFF. The DNA for the CDR3 is TGTGCCAGCAGCGCGATAGGGACCGAATGGGAGGTAGTGTTCTTC.